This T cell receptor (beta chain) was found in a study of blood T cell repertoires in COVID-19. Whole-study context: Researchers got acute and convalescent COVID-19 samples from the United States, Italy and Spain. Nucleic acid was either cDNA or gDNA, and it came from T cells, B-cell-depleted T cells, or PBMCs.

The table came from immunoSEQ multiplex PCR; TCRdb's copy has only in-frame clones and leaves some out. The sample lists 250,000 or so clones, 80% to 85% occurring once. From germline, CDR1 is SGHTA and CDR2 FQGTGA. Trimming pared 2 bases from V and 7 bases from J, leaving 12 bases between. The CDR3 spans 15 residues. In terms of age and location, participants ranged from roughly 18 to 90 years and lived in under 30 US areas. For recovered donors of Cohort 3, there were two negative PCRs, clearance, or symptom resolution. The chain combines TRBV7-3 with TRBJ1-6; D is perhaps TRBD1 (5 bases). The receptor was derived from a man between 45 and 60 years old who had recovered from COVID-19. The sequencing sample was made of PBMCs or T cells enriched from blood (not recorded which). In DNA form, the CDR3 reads TGTGCCAGCAGCTTAGGCGGGGGTCGGAATTCACCCCTCCACTTT. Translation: CASSLGGGRNSPLHF.